Listed here are 23 T cell receptor beta chains from one sample, sequenced in a study of T cell responses to AZD1222 COVID-19 vaccine. Produced via immunoSEQ multiplex PCR; TCRdb's table is partial and in-frame only. Of over 100,000 clones listed, just over 90% were seen once; the top ten hold less than 1.3%. The specimen was peripheral blood, collected 28 days after the second AZD1222 dose. These receptors came from an adult who received the AZD1222 COVID-19 vaccine.

The rearrangement uses TRBV6-4 and TRBJ2-1; 10 positions match TRBD2. Trimming cost V 2 bases and J 3 bases; bases outside gene matches: 1. This CDR3 spans 15 amino acids. Germline V gene sequence: CDR1 MRHNA, CDR2 SNTAGT. Here the CDR3 reads CASSDVAGGYNEQFF. The CDR3 DNA sequence: TGTGCCAGCAGTGACGTAGCGGGAGGCTACAATGAGCAGTTCTTC.

The V call is TRBV30, the J call TRBJ2-4; D remains ambiguous. The CDR3 is 13 amino acids. Germline V gene lookup returns CDR1 GTSNPN and CDR2 SVGIG (reference sequence). Trimming took off 4 bases at V and 0 bases at J, with 7 bases between the two ends. The CDR3 DNA reads TGTGCCTGGACCCCTCCAGCCAAAAACATTCAGTACTTC. This encodes CAWTPPAKNIQYF.

J is TRBJ2-5 and V is TRBV18, with unresolved D. Trimming shortened V by 3 bases and J by 6 bases, and 11 bases separated the two germline ends. Looked up from germline, CDR1 is KGHSH and CDR2 is LQKENI. The CDR3 loop spans 13 amino acids. CDR3 coding DNA: TGTGCCAGCTCACCCGACCTTCTACAGACCCAGTACTTC. This sequence encodes CASSPDLLQTQYF.

The chain employs TRBV7-9 and TRBJ1-6; no reliable D call. Trimming removed 5 bases from V and 6 bases from J, with 14 bases in between. The CDR3 has 15 amino acids. Germline loops: CDR1 SEHNR, CDR2 FQNEAQ (reference sequence). In DNA form, the CDR3 reads TGTGCCAGCAGCCCTGGTCGGAACGCTAATTCACCCCTCCACTTT. Translating it yields CASSPGRNANSPLHF.

V usage is TRBV2 and J usage is TRBJ2-1; D not certain. Germline V gives CDR1 SNHLY, CDR2 FYNNEI. V dropped 6 bases and J dropped 8 bases, with 14 bases sitting between them. This CDR3 is built from 13 residues. This CDR3 is CASSANPVDEQFF. The CDR3 region has the DNA TGTGCCAGCAGCGCAAACCCGGTTGATGAGCAGTTCTTC.

The chain combines TRBV2 with TRBJ2-5, with D possibly being TRBD1 (5 bases). Germline V gene sequence: CDR1 SNHLY, CDR2 FYNNEI. Trimming left V 4 bases short and J 5 bases short, with 17 bases between. CDR3 size: 15 residues. CDR3 DNA sequence: TGTGCCAGCAGTGCAGCCAAGACTCCAGGGGAGACCCAGTACTTC. It specifies CASSAAKTPGETQYF.

The rearrangement links TRBV29-1 to TRBJ1-1; D perhaps matches TRBD1 (5 bases). The CDR3 is made up of 13 amino acids. V was shortened by 6 bases and J by 1 base, with 12 bases between the two germline ends. In germline, CDR1 is SQVTM, CDR2 ANQGSEA. This CDR3 is CSVAGRTNTEAFF. CDR3 bases: TGCAGCGTGGCGGGACGGACGAACACTGAAGCTTTCTTT.

The rearrangement joins TRBV29-1 to TRBJ1-4; D uncertain. With 3 bases removed from V and 7 bases from J, the gap between germline ends came to 12 bases. The germline gives CDR1 SQVTM, CDR2 ANQGSEA. This CDR3 region has 13 residues. CDR3: CSVEAGGSEKLFF. The CDR3 DNA reads TGCAGCGTTGAGGCCGGCGGAAGTGAAAAACTGTTTTTT.

The chain combines TRBV10-1 with TRBJ2-1, with 7 bases lining up with TRBD1. The CDR3 runs 12 residues. The ends lost 8 bases at V and 7 bases at J; junction bases unmatched: 5. Per the germline V gene, CDR1 is WNHNN and CDR2 is SYGVQD (reference sequence). The CDR3, as DNA: TGCGCCAGCTTTGACAGGGTGAATGAGCAGTTCTTC. It encodes CASFDRVNEQFF.

This chain links TRBV24-1 with TRBJ2-5; 10 bases align to TRBD1. Germline assignment: CDR1 KGHDR and CDR2 SFDVKD. CDR3 size: 16 residues. V lost 3 bases and J lost 5; bases outside the gene matches: 8. DNA of the CDR3: TGTGCCACCAGTGATAGGACAGGGGGATATCGGGAGACCCAGTACTTC. This encodes CATSDRTGGYRETQYF.

The genes are TRBV3-1 (or the pseudogene TRBV3-2) and TRBJ1-1; D is uncertain. Germline values: CDR1 LGHDT, CDR2 YNNKEL (reference sequence). The CDR3 has 16 residues. Trimming cost V 3 bases and J 0 bases, with 14 bases left between them. DNA of the CDR3: TGTGCCAGCAGCCACCGCCAGAGAGGATTGAACACTGAAGCTTTCTTT. It codes for CASSHRQRGLNTEAFF.

This clone occurred once. The V call is TRBV7-2, the J call TRBJ1-4, with no clear D. V shed 5 bases and J shed 7 bases, with 20 bases lying between them. CDR3 length equals 16 residues. Germline V gene sequence: CDR1 SGHTA, CDR2 FQGNSA. The CDR3: CASSPASGEIGEKLFF. The CDR3, as DNA: TGTGCCAGCAGCCCGGCCTCCGGGGAGATCGGTGAAAAACTGTTTTTT.

V gene TRBV5-1 combines with J gene TRBJ2-5, with a tentative D call TRBD2 (5 bases). The CDR3 totals 14 residues. V lost 1 base and J 5 bases, leaving 12 bases between the germline ends. From germline, CDR1 is SGHRS and CDR2 YFSETQ. CDR3 in DNA: TGCGCCAGCAGCTTGATCGGGGTCCGGGAGACCCAGTACTTC. Amino acid sequence: CASSLIGVRETQYF.

This clone is a singleton in its sample. The chain carries TRBV6-6 and TRBJ1-2; TRBD1 matches at 8 bases. Trimming removed 5 bases from V and 14 bases from J; junction bases left unmatched: 13. Per germline, CDR1 MNHNY and CDR2 SVGAGI (reference sequence). The CDR3 has 13 residues. Here the CDR3 reads CASSPGTGREWTF. In DNA form, the CDR3 reads TGTGCCAGCAGTCCCGGGACAGGCCGAGAGTGGACCTTC.

V usage is TRBV19 and J usage is TRBJ1-5; D unresolved. Trimming took 2 bases from V and 3 from J, leaving 2 bases between them. The CDR3 is 12 amino acids. Germline-derived CDR1 and CDR2 are LNHDA and SQIVND (reference sequence). CDR3 DNA: TGTGCCAGTAGTATAAACAATCAGCCCCAGCATTTT. This sequence encodes CASSINNQPQHF.

Only one count was recorded for this clone. CDR3 sequence: CASTKGGSSYEQYF. For the CDR3, the DNA is TGTGCCAGCACCAAGGGCGGAAGTTCCTACGAGCAGTACTTC. The J gene is TRBJ2-7, the V gene TRBV6-5; D remains unclear. Germline assignment: CDR1 MNHEY and CDR2 SVGAGI. This CDR3 has 14 residues. V was cut by 7 bases and J by 1 base, with 14 bases left in between.

The chain is built from TRBV10-3 and TRBJ2-3; tentatively, D is TRBD1 (6 bases). Trimming pared 10 bases from V and 1 base from J, leaving 12 bases between. In germline, CDR1 is ENHRY, CDR2 SYGVKD. The CDR3 spans 13 residues. The CDR3 DNA follows: TGTGCCACCGGAGAGGGGGGCACAGATACGCAGTATTTT. This encodes CATGEGGTDTQYF.

V gene TRBV6-5 combines with J gene TRBJ2-1; the match to TRBD2 covers 10 bases. CDR1 is MNHEY, CDR2 SVGAGI, per germline. The CDR3 is made up of 14 amino acids. The V and J ends lost 6 bases and 7 bases, in that order; junction bases with no gene match: 6. The CDR3 DNA is TGTGCCAGCAGGACGGGACTAGCGCGGAATGAGCAGTTCTTC. As protein: CASRTGLARNEQFF.

The gene calls are TRBV7-8 and TRBJ1-2, with D unresolved. The CDR3 is made up of 12 amino acids. Trimming took 0 bases from V and 7 from J, leaving 6 bases between them. Germline CDR1 reads SGHVS; CDR2 reads FQNEAQ. The CDR3 DNA sequence: TGTGCCAGCAGCTTAGCTGGGTCTGGCTACACCTTC. Protein sequence: CASSLAGSGYTF.

The chain is built from TRBV4-2 and TRBJ2-7; 9 bases fit TRBD2. Germline V gives CDR1 LGHNA, CDR2 YNFKEQ. The CDR3 has 17 residues. The ends lost 0 bases at V and 4 bases at J; junction bases unmatched: 10. The CDR3 nucleotides are TGTGCCAGCAGCCAAGATTCGGAAGCGGGAGGATGGTACGAGCAGTACTTC. Its protein product is CASSQDSEAGGWYEQYF.

The chain joins TRBV28 to TRBJ1-4; 9 bases fit TRBD1. The CDR3 extends over 15 amino acids. Germline V CDR1 and CDR2: MDHEN, SYDVKM. V was pared by 4 bases and J by 2 bases, with 2 bases of the junction left unmatched. The CDR3 is CASSSGTGTNEKLFF. In nucleotides, the CDR3 is TGTGCCAGCAGTTCAGGGACAGGGACTAATGAAAAACTGTTTTTT.

This sequence joins TRBV28 and TRBJ1-5, with D unresolved. Germline lookup yields CDR1 MDHEN and CDR2 SYDVKM. This CDR3 region has 11 residues. Trimming removed 6 bases from V and 4 bases from J, with 4 bases in between. As DNA, the CDR3 is TGTGCCAGCAGCCGAAATCAGCCCCAGCATTTT. Its protein product is CASSRNQPQHF.

The J gene is TRBJ1-2, the V gene TRBV19; the D gene is possibly TRBD1 (5 bases). Looked up from germline, CDR1 is LNHDA and CDR2 is SQIVND (reference sequence). CDR3 length: 15 residues. The V and J ends lost 3 bases and 3 bases respectively, with 14 bases between them. The CDR3 DNA reads TGTGCCAGTAGTATGGCCTCTCCAGGGTACTATGGCTACACCTTC. It codes for CASSMASPGYYGYTF. Full variable domain (missing parts from reference TRBV19 and TRBJ1-2): DGGITQSPKYLFRKEGQNVTLSCEQNLNHDAMYWYRQDPGQGLRLIYYSQIVNDFQKGDIAEGYSVSREKKESFPLTVTSAQKNPTAFYLCASSMASPGYYGYTFGSGTRLTVV.